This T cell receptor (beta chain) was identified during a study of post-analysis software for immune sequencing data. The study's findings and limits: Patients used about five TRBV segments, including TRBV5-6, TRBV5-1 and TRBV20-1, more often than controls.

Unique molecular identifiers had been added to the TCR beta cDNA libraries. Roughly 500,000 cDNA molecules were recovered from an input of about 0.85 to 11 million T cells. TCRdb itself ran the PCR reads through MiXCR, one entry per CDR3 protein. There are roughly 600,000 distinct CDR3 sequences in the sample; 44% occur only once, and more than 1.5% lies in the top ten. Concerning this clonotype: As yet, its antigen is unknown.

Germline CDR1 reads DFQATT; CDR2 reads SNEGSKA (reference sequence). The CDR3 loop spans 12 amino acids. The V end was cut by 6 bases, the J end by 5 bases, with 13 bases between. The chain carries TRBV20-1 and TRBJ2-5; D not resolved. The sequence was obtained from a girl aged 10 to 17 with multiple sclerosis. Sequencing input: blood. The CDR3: CSAHPGSETQYF. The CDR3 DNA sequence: TGCAGTGCCCATCCCGGGTCGGAGACCCAGTACTTC.